The 7 T cell receptor beta chains below all came from one sample that was sequenced in a study of cytomegalovirus exposure and HLA in healthy donors (dated by TCRdb to 2017 to 2019). The library was generated by the immunoSEQ multiplex PCR assay. TCRdb mirrors the immuneACCESS table, restricted to in-frame sequences. Some clones are absent from its copies; in checked studies, under half trace to an unresolved V gene, and the reason for the others is unknown. The sample data list some 170,000 clones, and more than 70% of these were observed just once. Of the sample, about 10% falls within the top ten clones. Material for sequencing was PBMCs. The source of these receptors is a man younger than 40 in good health and CMV-seropositive.

The J gene is TRBJ2-7, the V gene TRBV15; D may be TRBD1 (6 bases). CDR1 and CDR2 from the germline V gene are LNHNV and YYDKDF (reference sequence). V lost 0 bases to trimming and J lost 6 bases, with 15 bases between them. The CDR3 is 15 residues long. CDR3 sequence reads: CATSRERTGIGEQYF. The CDR3 DNA follows: TGTGCCACCAGCAGAGAAAGAACAGGGATTGGCGAGCAGTACTTC.

V gene TRBV18 combines with J gene TRBJ1-2; the match to TRBD1 covers 7 bases. The CDR3 consists of 13 residues. CDR1 is KGHSH, CDR2 LQKENI, per germline. V gave up 3 bases and J gave up 7 bases; unmatched junction bases: 5. CDR3 DNA: TGTGCCAGCTCACCGACAGGGTACCGTGGCTACACCTTC. Its translation: CASSPTGYRGYTF.

The table lists this clone with a few counts. The V gene is TRBV15, the J gene TRBJ2-5; 11 bases match TRBD2. The CDR3 contains 15 residues. Trimming at V came to 1 base and at J to 3 bases, leaving 1 base not matched to a gene. Per germline, CDR1 LNHNV and CDR2 YYDKDF (reference sequence). This chain's CDR3 is CATSRVGLAEETQYF. DNA of the CDR3: TGTGCCACCAGCAGAGTGGGACTAGCGGAAGAGACCCAGTACTTC.

The gene calls are TRBV27 and TRBJ1-2; no definite D call. The CDR3 sequence is 14 residues long. Germline V gene sequence: CDR1 MNHEY, CDR2 SMNVEV (reference sequence). Trimming cost V 5 bases and J 3 bases, with 13 bases left between them. This CDR3 is CASSPARLDYGYTF. DNA of the CDR3: TGTGCCAGCAGTCCCGCCCGACTGGACTATGGCTACACCTTC.

J is TRBJ1-2 and V is TRBV28; D not resolved. The CDR3 length is 16 residues. Trimming removed 8 bases from V and 0 bases from J, with 19 bases in between. Germline V gene lookup returns CDR1 MDHEN and CDR2 SYDVKM. The CDR3 spells CASRRVLRSANYGYTF. In nucleotides, the CDR3 is TGTGCCAGCCGCCGGGTACTGCGGTCCGCTAACTATGGCTACACCTTC.

A few counts support this clone. This chain links TRBV5-1 with TRBJ1-1; D is perhaps TRBD1 (6 bases). Germline CDR1 SGHRS, CDR2 YFSETQ. Trimming shortened V by 4 bases and J by 1 base, and 11 bases separated the two germline ends. The CDR3 loop spans 14 amino acids. The CDR3 loop reads CASSVLTGNTEAFF. Here the CDR3 DNA reads TGCGCCAGCAGCGTATTGACAGGGAACACTGAAGCTTTCTTT.

This chain's CDR3 is CASSLSSGGQETQYF. DNA of the CDR3: TGTGCCAGCAGCTTAAGTAGCGGGGGCCAAGAGACCCAGTACTTC. The V call is TRBV7-7, the J call TRBJ2-5, with 9 bases fitting TRBD2. CDR1 is SSHAT, CDR2 FNYEAQ, per germline (reference sequence). V trimming: 2 bases; J trimming: 1 base; junction bases outside the gene matches: 2. CDR3 size: 15 residues.